These 8 T cell receptor beta chains share one sample of origin, sequenced in a study of shared clonotypes between healthy human individuals. The repertoire was sequenced with immunoSEQ multiplex PCR; TCRdb's copy has only in-frame clones and lacks some. The sample gives a few million clones, 85% to 95% of which show up once; 0.37% is in the top ten. The sequenced sample was naive CD4+ T cells from PBMCs. This sample's subset: CD45RA+ positively selected. The origin of the receptors is a man aged 18 to 29 in good health. Some clones in this sample may be carry-over from other donors' samples.

With respect to this clone: Other DNA sequences in the sample encode the same CDR3. The chain has TRBV6-1 and TRBJ2-7; 9 nucleotides align to TRBD1. Germline CDR1 MNHNS, CDR2 SASEGT. The junction had 7 bases not matched to a gene; V was cut back by 3 bases and J by 4 bases. CDR3 size: 15 residues. The CDR3 sequence: CASSDPGTGFYEQYF. CDR3 DNA: TGTGCCAGCAGTGATCCCGGGACAGGGTTTTACGAGCAGTACTTC.

This chain joins TRBV28 and TRBJ1-4; no reliable D call. Germline loops: CDR1 MDHEN, CDR2 SYDVKM. The germline V and J ends were trimmed by 6 bases and 11 bases, with 16 bases remaining between them. There are 13 residues in the CDR3. The CDR3 region is CASRSAPAGKLFF. CDR3 sequence (DNA): TGTGCCAGCAGGTCTGCCCCGGCAGGCAAACTGTTTTTT.

The rearrangement links TRBV11-2 to TRBJ1-3; D is undetermined. Germline V gene data show CDR1 as SGHAT and CDR2 as FQNNGV. The CDR3 has 14 residues. V lost 6 bases, J lost 8 bases, and 17 bases lay in between. The CDR3 bases are TGTGCCAGCAGGACCCCAAAAAAGGCGGACACCATATATTTT. Residues: CASRTPKKADTIYF.

V is TRBV28 and J is TRBJ2-1; a weak D match, TRBD2 (6 bases). The CDR3 loop spans 13 amino acids. The V gene's germline CDR1 is MDHEN and CDR2 SYDVKM. Trimming pared 2 bases from V and 7 bases from J, leaving 9 bases between. CDR3 bases: TGTGCCAGCAGTTTACTAGCGAGGAATGAGCAGTTCTTC. This encodes CASSLLARNEQFF.

The genes are TRBV10-3 and TRBJ2-3; 7 bases agree with TRBD2. J gave up 0 bases and V 5 bases, and 5 bases lay outside the gene matches. Germline lookup yields CDR1 ENHRY and CDR2 SYGVKD. The CDR3 runs 15 residues. The CDR3 reads CAISPSGSSTDTQYF. The CDR3 region has the DNA TGTGCCATCAGTCCTAGCGGCTCTAGCACAGATACGCAGTATTTT.

The V call is TRBV5-6, the J call TRBJ1-3; D possibly corresponds to TRBD1 (6 bases). V lost 1 base and J lost 2, with 10 bases in between. The germline gives CDR1 SGHDT, CDR2 YYEEEE. This CDR3 has 15 residues. CDR3 DNA sequence: TGTGCCAGCAGCTTGTCCGGGACACCTGGAAACACCATATATTTT. It yields the protein CASSLSGTPGNTIYF.

The rearrangement joins TRBV21-1 to TRBJ2-7; the D segment call TRBD1 is taken from the table without a DNA check. TRBV21-1 is described as a pseudogene. The CDR3 spans 13 residues. The DNA of the CDR3 is TGTGCCCCAGATCGCAGGGTAGCCGTCGAGCAGTACTTC. The encoded protein is CAPDRRVAVEQYF.

The rearrangement joins TRBV19 to TRBJ2-7; a weak D match, TRBD1 (5 bases). CDR3 length equals 15 residues. The V gene's germline CDR1 is LNHDA and CDR2 SQIVND (reference sequence). V lost 1 base, J lost 3 bases, and 13 bases lay in between. The CDR3 reads CASSIGWAGIYEQYF. The CDR3 bases are TGTGCCAGTAGTATAGGGTGGGCAGGGATCTACGAGCAGTACTTC. Variable domain in full (rest from reference TRBV19 and TRBJ2-7): DGGITQSPKYLFRKEGQNVTLSCEQNLNHDAMYWYRQDPGQGLRLIYYSQIVNDFQKGDIAEGYSVSREKKESFPLTVTSAQKNPTAFYLCASSIGWAGIYEQYFGPGTRLTVT.